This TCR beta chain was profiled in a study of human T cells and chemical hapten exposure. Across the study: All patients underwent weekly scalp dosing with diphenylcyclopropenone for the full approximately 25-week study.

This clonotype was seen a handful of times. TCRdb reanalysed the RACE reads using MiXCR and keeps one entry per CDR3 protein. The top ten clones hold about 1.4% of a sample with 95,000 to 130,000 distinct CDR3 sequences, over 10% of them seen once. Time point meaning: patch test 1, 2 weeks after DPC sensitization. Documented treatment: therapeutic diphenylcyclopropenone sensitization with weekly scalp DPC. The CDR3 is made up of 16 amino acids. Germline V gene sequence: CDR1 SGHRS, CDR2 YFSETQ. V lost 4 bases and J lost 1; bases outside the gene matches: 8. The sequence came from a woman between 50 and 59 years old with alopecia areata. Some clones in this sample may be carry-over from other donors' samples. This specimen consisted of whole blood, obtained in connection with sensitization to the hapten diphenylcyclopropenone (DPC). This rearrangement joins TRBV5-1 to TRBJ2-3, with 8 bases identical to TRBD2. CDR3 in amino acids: CASSVGAGARTDTQYF. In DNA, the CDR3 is TGCGCCAGCAGCGTGGGAGCGGGAGCCCGCACAGATACGCAGTATTTT.